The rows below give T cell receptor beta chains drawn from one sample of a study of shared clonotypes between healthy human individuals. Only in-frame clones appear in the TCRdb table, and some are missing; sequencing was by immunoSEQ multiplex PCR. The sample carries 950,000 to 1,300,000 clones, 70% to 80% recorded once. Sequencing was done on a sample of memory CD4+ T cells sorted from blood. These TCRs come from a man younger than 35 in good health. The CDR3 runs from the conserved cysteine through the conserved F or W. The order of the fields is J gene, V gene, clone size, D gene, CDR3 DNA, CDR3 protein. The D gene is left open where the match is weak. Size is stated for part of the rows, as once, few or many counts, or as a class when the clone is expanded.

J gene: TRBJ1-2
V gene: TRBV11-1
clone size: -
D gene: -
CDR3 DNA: TGTGCCAGCAGCATGGAGGGGAACTATGGCTACACCTTC
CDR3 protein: CASSMEGNYGYTF

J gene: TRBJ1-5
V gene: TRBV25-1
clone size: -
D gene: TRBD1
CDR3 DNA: TGTGCCAGCAGCGCTGGGACAGGTGGCAATCAGCCCCAGCATTTT
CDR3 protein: CASSAGTGGNQPQHF

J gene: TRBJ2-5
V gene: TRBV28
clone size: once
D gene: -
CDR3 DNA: TGTGCCGGACGAAGCGGGACAGGAGGAAAGACCCAGTACTTC
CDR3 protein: CAGRSGTGGKTQYF

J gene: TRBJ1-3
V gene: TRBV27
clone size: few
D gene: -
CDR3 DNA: TGTGCCAGCAGTCCGCTGGGGGGGGAGAAGGGAAACACCATATATTTT
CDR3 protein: CASSPLGGEKGNTIYF

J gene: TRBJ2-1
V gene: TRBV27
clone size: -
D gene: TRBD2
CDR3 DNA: TGTGCCAGCAGCTACGGGACTAGCGGGAGTGACAATGAGCAGTTCTTC
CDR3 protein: CASSYGTSGSDNEQFF

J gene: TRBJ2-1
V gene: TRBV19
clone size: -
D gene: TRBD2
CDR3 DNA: TGTGCCAGTAGTATCGCGGGGGTTAAGAACAATGAGCAGTTCTTC
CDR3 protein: CASSIAGVKNNEQFF

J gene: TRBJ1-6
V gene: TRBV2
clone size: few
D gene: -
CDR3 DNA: TGTGCCAGCAGTGCGACCGGGCCCAATAATTCACCCCTCCACTTT
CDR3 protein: CASSATGPNNSPLHF

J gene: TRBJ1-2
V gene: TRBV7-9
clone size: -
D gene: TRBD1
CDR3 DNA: TGTGCCAGCAGCTTAAGGCTGGACAGGGGAGACTATGGCTACACCTTC
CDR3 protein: CASSLRLDRGDYGYTF

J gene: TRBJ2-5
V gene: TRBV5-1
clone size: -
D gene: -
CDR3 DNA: TGCGCCAGCAGCTTGGGGGGAGAGTTATTAGAGACCCAGTACTTC
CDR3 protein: CASSLGGELLETQYF

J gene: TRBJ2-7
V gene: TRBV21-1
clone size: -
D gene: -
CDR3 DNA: TGTGCCAGCAGCAAAGAGGACAGGGTTTACTACGAGCAGTACTTC
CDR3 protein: CASSKEDRVYYEQYF

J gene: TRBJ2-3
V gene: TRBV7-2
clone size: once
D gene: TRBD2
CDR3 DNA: TGTGCCAGCAGCCAAGGGACTAGAATTGGAAATACGCAGTATTTT
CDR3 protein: CASSQGTRIGNTQYF

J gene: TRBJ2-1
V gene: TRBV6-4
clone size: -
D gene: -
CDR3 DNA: TGTGCCAGCAGTGACTCTGGCGGCCCTTGGAATGAGCAGTTCTTC
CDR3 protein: CASSDSGGPWNEQFF

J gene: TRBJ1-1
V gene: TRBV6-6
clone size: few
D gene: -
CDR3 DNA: TGTGCCAGCAGTTACCAGGACGGTGAAGCTTTCTTT
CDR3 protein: CASSYQDGEAFF

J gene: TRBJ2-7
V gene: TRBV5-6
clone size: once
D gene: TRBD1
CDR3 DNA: TGTGCCAGCAGCTTGGATGCAGGGGGCTCCTACGAGCAGTACTTC
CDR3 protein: CASSLDAGGSYEQYF

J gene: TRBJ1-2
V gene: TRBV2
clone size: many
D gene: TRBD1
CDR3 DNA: TGTGCCAGCAGTGAGGGACAGGGCAGCTATGGCTACACCTTC
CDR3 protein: CASSEGQGSYGYTF

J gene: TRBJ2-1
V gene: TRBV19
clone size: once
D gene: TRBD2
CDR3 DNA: TGTGCCAGTTCCCGGACTAGCGGGAGCTCCTACAATGAGCAGTTCTTC
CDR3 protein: CASSRTSGSSYNEQFF

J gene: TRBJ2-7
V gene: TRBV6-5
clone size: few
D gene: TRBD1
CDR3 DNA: TGTGCCAGCAGTTACCGGATGCCCGGACAGGTCTACGAGCAGTACTTC
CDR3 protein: CASSYRMPGQVYEQYF

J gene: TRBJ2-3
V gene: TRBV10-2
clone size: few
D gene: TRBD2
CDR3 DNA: TGCGCCAGCAGTGAGTGGGCGGGAGATCCCCCAGATACGCAGTATTTT
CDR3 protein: CASSEWAGDPPDTQYF

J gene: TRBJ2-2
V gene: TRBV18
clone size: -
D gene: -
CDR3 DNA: TGTGCCAGCTCTGTCCGCGAGGGCACCGGGGAGCTGTTTTTT
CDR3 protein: CASSVREGTGELFF

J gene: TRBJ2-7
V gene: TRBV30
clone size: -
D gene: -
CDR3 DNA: TGTGCCTGGACCAGGGACTGGGGCGAGCAGTACTTC
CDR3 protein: CAWTRDWGEQYF

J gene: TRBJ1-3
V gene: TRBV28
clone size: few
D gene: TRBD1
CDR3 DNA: TGTGCCAGCAGAAACAGGGGGCCTGGAAACACCATATATTTT
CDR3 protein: CASRNRGPGNTIYF

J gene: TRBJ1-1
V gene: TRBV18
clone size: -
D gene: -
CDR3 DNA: TGTGCCAGCTCACCACCGTTTTCGGGGAACACTGAAGCTTTCTTT
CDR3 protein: CASSPPFSGNTEAFF

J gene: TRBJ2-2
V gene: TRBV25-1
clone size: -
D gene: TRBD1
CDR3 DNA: TGTGCCAGCAGTCCCGACAGGGGAGTTTACACCGGGGAGCTGTTTTTT
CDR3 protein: CASSPDRGVYTGELFF

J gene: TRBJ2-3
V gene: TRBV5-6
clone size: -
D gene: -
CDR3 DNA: TGTGCCACACTGGCGGGGCCGGGGATCGGCACAGATACGCAGTATTTT
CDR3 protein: CATLAGPGIGTDTQYF

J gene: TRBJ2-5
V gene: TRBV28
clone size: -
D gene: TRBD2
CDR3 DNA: TGTGCCAGCAGGGGCGTTGGACTAGCAGAAGAGACCCAGTACTTC
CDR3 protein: CASRGVGLAEETQYF

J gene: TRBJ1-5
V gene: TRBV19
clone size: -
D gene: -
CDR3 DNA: TGTGCCAGTAGTTCCTTCGGTGATCAGCCCCAGCATTTT
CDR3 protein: CASSSFGDQPQHF

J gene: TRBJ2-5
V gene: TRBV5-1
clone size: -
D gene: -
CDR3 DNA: TGCGCCAGCAGCGTGACAGGTGGTGGAGAGACCCAGTACTTC
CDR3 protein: CASSVTGGGETQYF

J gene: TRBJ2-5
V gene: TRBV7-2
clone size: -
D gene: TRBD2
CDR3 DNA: TGTGCCAGCAGGATAGCGGGAGCCGCGGGGGAGACCCAGTACTTC
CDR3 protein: CASRIAGAAGETQYF

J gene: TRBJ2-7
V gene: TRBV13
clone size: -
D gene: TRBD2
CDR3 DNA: TGTGCCAGCAGCCTACGACTAGCGGGAGCGAACTACGAGCAGTACTTC
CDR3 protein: CASSLRLAGANYEQYF

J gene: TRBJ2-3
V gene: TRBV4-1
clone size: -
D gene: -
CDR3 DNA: TGCGCCAGCAGCCAAGATCGGGGGGCCGCAGATACGCAGTATTTT
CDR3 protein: CASSQDRGAADTQYF

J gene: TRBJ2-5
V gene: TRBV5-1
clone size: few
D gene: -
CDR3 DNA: TGCGCCAGCAGCTTGGGGCAGATCCAAGAGACCCAGTACTTC
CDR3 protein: CASSLGQIQETQYF

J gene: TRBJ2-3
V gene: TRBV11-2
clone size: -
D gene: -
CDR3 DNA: TGTGCCAGCAGCTTAGATGGCCGTCGGGATACGCAGTATTTT
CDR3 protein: CASSLDGRRDTQYF

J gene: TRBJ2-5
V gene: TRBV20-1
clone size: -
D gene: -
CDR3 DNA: TGCAGTGCTCCGGACACGGTCTACCAGTACTTC
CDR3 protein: CSAPDTVYQYF

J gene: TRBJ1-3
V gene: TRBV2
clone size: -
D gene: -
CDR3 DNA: TGTGCCAGCAGTGGGGCGGCGGTGAGCTCTGGAAACACCATATATTTT
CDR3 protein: CASSGAAVSSGNTIYF

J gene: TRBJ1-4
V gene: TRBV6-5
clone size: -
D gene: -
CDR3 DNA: TGTGCCAGCAGTTACTCTTGGGGGGTCGGTGAAAAACTGTTTTTT
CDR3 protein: CASSYSWGVGEKLFF

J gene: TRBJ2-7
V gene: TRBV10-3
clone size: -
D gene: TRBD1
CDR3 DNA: TGTGCCATCAGGAACACCGGGACAGGGGCCTACGAGCAGTACTTC
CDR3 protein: CAIRNTGTGAYEQYF

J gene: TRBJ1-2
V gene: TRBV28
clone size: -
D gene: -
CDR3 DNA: TGTGCCAGCAGTCCCGGGGCGGGCCGGGCCCCCTTGGGCTACACCTTC
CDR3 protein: CASSPGAGRAPLGYTF

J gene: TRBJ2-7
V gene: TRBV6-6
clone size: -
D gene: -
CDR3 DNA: TGTGCCAGCAGTTTACTCGGCGGGACCTACGAGCAGTACTTC
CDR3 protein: CASSLLGGTYEQYF

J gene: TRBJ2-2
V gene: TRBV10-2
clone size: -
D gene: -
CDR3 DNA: TGCGCCAGCAGTGTTGCAGGGAAACGAGGGGGGGAGCTGTTTTTT
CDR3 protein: CASSVAGKRGGELFF

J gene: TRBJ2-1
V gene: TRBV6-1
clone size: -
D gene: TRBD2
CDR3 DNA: TGTGCCAGCAGTGAATATCGAACTAGCGGGAGTACGATAAATGAGCAGTTCTTC
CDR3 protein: CASSEYRTSGSTINEQFF

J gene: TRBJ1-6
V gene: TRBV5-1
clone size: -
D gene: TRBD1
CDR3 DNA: TGCGCCAGCACCGCATCGGACAGGGTATATTCACCCCTCCACTTT
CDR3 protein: CASTASDRVYSPLHF

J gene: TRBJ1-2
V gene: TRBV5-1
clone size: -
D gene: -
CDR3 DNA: TGCGCCAGCAGCTTAGGGGACATACTCACTAACTATGGCTACACCTTC
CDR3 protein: CASSLGDILTNYGYTF

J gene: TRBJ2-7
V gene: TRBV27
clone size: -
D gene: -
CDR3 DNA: TGTGCCAGCAGCCGCCCGAACTCCTACGAGCAGTACTTC
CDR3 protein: CASSRPNSYEQYF

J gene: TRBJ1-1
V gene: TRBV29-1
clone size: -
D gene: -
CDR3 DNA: TGCAGCGTTGGTATGGGGGCGCGAACTGAAGCTTTCTTT
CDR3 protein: CSVGMGARTEAFF

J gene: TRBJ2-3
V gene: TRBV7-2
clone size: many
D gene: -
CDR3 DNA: TGTGCCAGCAGCTTGGGGCTTTTGGGCACAGATACGCAGTATTTT
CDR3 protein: CASSLGLLGTDTQYF

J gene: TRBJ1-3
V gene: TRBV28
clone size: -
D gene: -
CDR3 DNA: TGTGCCAGCAGTTTTGGCGGGGGGAGGACTGGAAACACCATATATTTT
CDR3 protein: CASSFGGGRTGNTIYF

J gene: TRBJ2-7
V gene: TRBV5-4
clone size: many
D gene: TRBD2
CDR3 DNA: TGTGCCAGCAGCCCTTGGACTAGCGGACTCTCCTACGAGCAGTACTTC
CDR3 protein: CASSPWTSGLSYEQYF

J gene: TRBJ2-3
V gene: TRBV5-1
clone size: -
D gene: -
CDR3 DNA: TGCGCCAGCAGCCGACAGGACCTTGGGGATACGCAGTATTTT
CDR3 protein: CASSRQDLGDTQYF